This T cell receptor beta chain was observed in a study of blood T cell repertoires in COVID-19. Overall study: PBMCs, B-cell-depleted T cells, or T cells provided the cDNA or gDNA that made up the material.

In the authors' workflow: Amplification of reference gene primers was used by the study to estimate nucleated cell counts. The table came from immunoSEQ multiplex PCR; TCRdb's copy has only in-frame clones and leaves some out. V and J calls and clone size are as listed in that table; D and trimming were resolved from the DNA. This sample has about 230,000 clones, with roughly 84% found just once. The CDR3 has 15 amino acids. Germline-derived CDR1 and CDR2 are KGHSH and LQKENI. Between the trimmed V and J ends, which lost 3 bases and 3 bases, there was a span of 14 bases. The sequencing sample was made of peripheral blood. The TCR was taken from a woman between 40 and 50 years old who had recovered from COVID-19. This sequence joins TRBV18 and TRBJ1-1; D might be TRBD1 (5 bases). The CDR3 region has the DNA TGTGCCAGCTCACCCGTGCGGGGGAGGGACACTGAAGCTTTCTTT. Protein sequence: CASSPVRGRDTEAFF.